Listed below are T cell receptor beta chains from one sample, sequenced in a study of blood T cell repertoires in COVID-19. Sequencing was performed with immunoSEQ multiplex PCR; in TCRdb, only in-frame clones are kept and a portion is missing. The table includes about 170,000 clones, around nine tenths detected once. Sequencing used peripheral blood. The receptors originated from a man aged 70 or older with acute or convalescent COVID-19. Each CDR3 is given with its conserved first and last residue. D genes are given only for firm matches. The size of a clone is reported for some rows only, either as once, few or many, or as a class for expanded clones.

V: TRBV6-5; D: -; J: TRBJ1-4; size: -; DNA: TGTGCCAGCCGTCCTGGGGCCTATAATGAAAAACTGTTTTTT; CDR3: CASRPGAYNEKLFF
V: TRBV2; D: -; J: TRBJ2-1; size: -; DNA: TGTGCCAGCAGGGCCGGGACTTTACTGAACAATGAGCAGTTCTTC; CDR3: CASRAGTLLNNEQFF
V: TRBV4-1; D: -; J: TRBJ1-1; size: once; DNA: TGCGCCAGCAGCGAAAGGGGCAGACTGAACACTGAAGCTTTCTTT; CDR3: CASSERGRLNTEAFF
V: TRBV7-2; D: -; J: TRBJ2-5; size: once; DNA: TGTGCCAGCAGCCAGACCCCTAGAGAGACCCAGTACTTC; CDR3: CASSQTPRETQYF
V: TRBV7-7; D: TRBD2; J: TRBJ2-3; size: -; DNA: TGTGCTAGCAGCCAAACGGGGACTAGTACAGATACGCAGTATTTT; CDR3: CASSQTGTSTDTQYF
V: TRBV3-1/TRBV3-2; D: TRBD2; J: TRBJ2-5; size: once; DNA: TGTGCCAGCAGCCAAGAAGCGGGGCAAGAGACCCAGTACTTC; CDR3: CASSQEAGQETQYF
V: TRBV10-1; D: -; J: TRBJ1-5; size: -; DNA: TGCGCCAGCAGTGACAGGGGTAATCAGCCCCAGCATTTT; CDR3: CASSDRGNQPQHF
V: TRBV6-2/TRBV6-3; D: -; J: TRBJ2-7; size: -; DNA: TGTGCCAGCAGTTATTCTCGCGGGACAGCAATCTACGAGCAGTACTTC; CDR3: CASSYSRGTAIYEQYF
V: TRBV19; D: -; J: TRBJ1-1; size: -; DNA: TGTGCCAGTAGTACCCTACGCACTGAAGCTTTCTTT; CDR3: CASSTLRTEAFF
V: TRBV10-3; D: -; J: TRBJ1-4; size: -; DNA: TGTGCCATCAGACAGGGCCTCTATGAAAAACTGTTTTTT; CDR3: CAIRQGLYEKLFF
V: TRBV19; D: TRBD1; J: TRBJ1-1; size: -; DNA: TGTGCCAGTAGTATAAGGGGGCGCGACACTGAAGCTTTCTTT; CDR3: CASSIRGRDTEAFF
V: TRBV5-1; D: -; J: TRBJ2-7; size: few; DNA: TGCGCCAGCAGCTTACAGGGACGCGAGCAGTACTTC; CDR3: CASSLQGREQYF
V: TRBV9; D: -; J: TRBJ2-3; size: -; DNA: TGTGCCAGCAGCGACATTTCGGGGTCAGATACGCAGTATTTT; CDR3: CASSDISGSDTQYF
V: TRBV4-2; D: -; J: TRBJ2-7; size: -; DNA: TGTGCCAGCAGCCAACTTGACAGGACCTACGAGCAGTACTTC; CDR3: CASSQLDRTYEQYF
V: TRBV5-8; D: TRBD2; J: TRBJ2-2; size: -; DNA: TGTGCCAGCAGCGCAACTAGCGGGACTAACACCGGGGAGCTGTTTTTT; CDR3: CASSATSGTNTGELFF
V: TRBV9; D: TRBD1; J: TRBJ2-2; size: once; DNA: TGTGCCAGCAGCGCACGGTTGGACAGGGCTACCGGGGAGCTGTTTTTT; CDR3: CASSARLDRATGELFF
V: TRBV7-2; D: -; J: TRBJ1-1; size: once; DNA: TGTGCCAGCAGCTTATTTTTTCAGGACACTGAAGCTTTCTTT; CDR3: CASSLFFQDTEAFF
V: TRBV9; D: -; J: TRBJ2-2; size: -; DNA: TGTGCCAGCAGCGTAGTTGCGGTGGACGGGGAGCTGTTTTTT; CDR3: CASSVVAVDGELFF
V: TRBV5-1; D: TRBD1; J: TRBJ2-7; size: -; DNA: TGCGCCAGCAGCCTCGGGACAGGGGCCGTCTACGAGCAGTACTTC; CDR3: CASSLGTGAVYEQYF
V: TRBV19; D: -; J: TRBJ1-1; size: -; DNA: TGTGCCAGTAGTGACGGGTTCAAGAGGACTGAAGCTTTCTTT; CDR3: CASSDGFKRTEAFF
V: TRBV6-5; D: -; J: TRBJ2-5; size: -; DNA: TGTGCCAGCCGGGGAGGCCTGGAGACCCAGTACTTC; CDR3: CASRGGLETQYF
V: TRBV6-6; D: -; J: TRBJ1-2; size: -; DNA: TGTGCCAGCAGGATAGCTTTAACAGGGCTCGGCTACACCTTC; CDR3: CASRIALTGLGYTF
V: TRBV11-3; D: -; J: TRBJ2-7; size: -; DNA: TGTGCCAGCAGCTTAGAAGGTCAGTGGGCCACCTCCTACGAGCAGTACTTC; CDR3: CASSLEGQWATSYEQYF
V: TRBV5-4; D: TRBD1; J: TRBJ2-3; size: few; DNA: TGTGCCAGCAGTTTCGGACAGGGAGGTACAAATACGCAGTATTTT; CDR3: CASSFGQGGTNTQYF
V: TRBV24-1; D: TRBD1; J: TRBJ2-7; size: -; DNA: TGTGCCACCAGTGGATCACAGGGGAAAGGCTACGAGCAGTACTTC; CDR3: CATSGSQGKGYEQYF
V: TRBV5-1; D: TRBD2; J: TRBJ2-1; size: -; DNA: TGCGCCAGCAGCTTGGGGGGGACTAGCGGCTCCTACAATGAGCAGTTCTTC; CDR3: CASSLGGTSGSYNEQFF
V: TRBV2; D: -; J: TRBJ1-1; size: -; DNA: TGTGCCATCTCTGCCAGGAGCAGGGCTACTGAAGCTTTCTTT; CDR3: CAISARSRATEAFF
V: TRBV27; D: -; J: TRBJ1-6; size: -; DNA: TGTGCCAGCAGTGTGGATGTGACAGGTGCAAAGTCACCCCTCCACTTT; CDR3: CASSVDVTGAKSPLHF
V: TRBV28; D: TRBD1; J: TRBJ1-5; size: few; DNA: TGTGCCAGTTGGTTGACAGGGACGGATCAGCCCCAGCATTTT; CDR3: CASWLTGTDQPQHF
V: TRBV4-3; D: -; J: TRBJ1-2; size: -; DNA: TGCGCCAGCAGCCAAGATGGGGTCGGGACACCATGGGGCTATGGCTACACCTTC; CDR3: CASSQDGVGTPWGYGYTF
V: TRBV10-3; D: -; J: TRBJ1-5; size: -; DNA: TGTGCCATCAGTGAGGAGGCAGAATATCAGCCCCAGCATTTT; CDR3: CAISEEAEYQPQHF
V: TRBV7-6; D: TRBD2; J: TRBJ2-1; size: -; DNA: TGTGCCAGCAGCTTAGGGGCGGGAGACTACAATGAGCAGTTCTTC; CDR3: CASSLGAGDYNEQFF
V: TRBV7-8; D: TRBD1; J: TRBJ2-1; size: once; DNA: TGTGCCAGCAGCCGAGGACAGGGACGGTTCTATGAGCAGTTCTTC; CDR3: CASSRGQGRFYEQFF
V: TRBV5-1; D: -; J: TRBJ1-3; size: -; DNA: TGCGCCAGCAGCTTGGCCCCTAATACTGGAAACACCATATATTTT; CDR3: CASSLAPNTGNTIYF
V: TRBV28; D: -; J: TRBJ1-3; size: once; DNA: TGTGCCAGCAGTTACCCGGCAGCGAGAAACACCATATATTTT; CDR3: CASSYPAARNTIYF
V: TRBV2; D: -; J: TRBJ2-7; size: -; DNA: TGTGCCAGCAGTGAAGCGGGGGGGCCATACGAGCAGTACTTC; CDR3: CASSEAGGPYEQYF
V: TRBV9; D: -; J: TRBJ2-2; size: -; DNA: TGTGCCAGCAGCGGAAGGACACCAAGGACCGGGGAGCTGTTTTTT; CDR3: CASSGRTPRTGELFF
V: TRBV28; D: TRBD1; J: TRBJ1-2; size: -; DNA: TGTGCCAGCAGTTTAGCGGGGACAGGCAAAAACTATGGCTACACCTTC; CDR3: CASSLAGTGKNYGYTF
V: TRBV5-4; D: -; J: TRBJ2-2; size: -; DNA: TGTGCCAGCAGTTATCGGTCCGCCGGGGAGCTGTTTTTT; CDR3: CASSYRSAGELFF
V: TRBV5-1; D: -; J: TRBJ2-1; size: -; DNA: TGCGCCAGCAGCTCCCCACAGGGACTACACCGGGAGCAGTTCTTC; CDR3: CASSSPQGLHREQFF
V: TRBV5-4; D: -; J: TRBJ2-3; size: -; DNA: TGTGCCAGCAGCTTCAGTAATACGCAGTATTTT; CDR3: CASSFSNTQYF
V: TRBV5-4; D: TRBD1; J: TRBJ2-7; size: few; DNA: TGTGCCAGCAGCTTCGGACAGGGACCTTACGAGCAGTACTTC; CDR3: CASSFGQGPYEQYF
V: TRBV2; D: TRBD1; J: TRBJ2-7; size: -; DNA: TGTGCCTCGACAGGGGGATCATCCTACGAGCAGTACTTC; CDR3: CASTGGSSYEQYF
V: TRBV7-2; D: TRBD2; J: TRBJ2-3; size: -; DNA: TGTGCCAGCAGCTTAGTCGGGGGGGCCCAAGATACGCAGTATTTT; CDR3: CASSLVGGAQDTQYF
V: TRBV7-9; D: -; J: TRBJ2-1; size: -; DNA: TGTGCCAGCAGCTTAACGGGGGTTCAAGGGGGCAGTGAGCAGTTCTTC; CDR3: CASSLTGVQGGSEQFF
V: TRBV10-2; D: TRBD2; J: TRBJ2-5; size: -; DNA: TGCGCCAGCAGTGAGACTAGCGGGGGTCAAGAGACCCAGTACTTC; CDR3: CASSETSGGQETQYF
V: TRBV2; D: -; J: TRBJ1-5; size: -; DNA: TGTGCCAGCAGAGAGGGCTATAGCAATCAGCCCCAGCATTTT; CDR3: CASREGYSNQPQHF
V: TRBV12-5; D: TRBD1; J: TRBJ2-7; size: -; DNA: TGTGCTAGTGGTATCCGGGACAGGGGATGCGAGCAGTACTTC; CDR3: CASGIRDRGCEQYF
V: TRBV7-9; D: -; J: TRBJ2-3; size: -; DNA: TGTGCCAGCAGCTTCACCGGGGGAGATACGCAGTATTTT; CDR3: CASSFTGGDTQYF
V: TRBV28; D: TRBD2; J: TRBJ2-7; size: -; DNA: TGTGCCAGCAAGCCGGGCGGGAGATCCTACGAGCAGTACTTC; CDR3: CASKPGGRSYEQYF
V: TRBV6-6; D: TRBD1; J: TRBJ1-6; size: -; DNA: TGTGCCAGCAGTCCCCGGGACAGGAGCTCCTATAATTCACCCCTCCACTTT; CDR3: CASSPRDRSSYNSPLHF
V: TRBV2; D: -; J: TRBJ1-6; size: -; DNA: TGTGCCAGCAGTGAGCAGGGTTCTGATAATTCACCCCTCCACTTT; CDR3: CASSEQGSDNSPLHF
V: TRBV5-4; D: -; J: TRBJ2-5; size: once; DNA: TGTGCCAGCAGCTTGGGACAGGTCCAAGAGACCCAGTACTTC; CDR3: CASSLGQVQETQYF